This T cell receptor (beta chain) appears in the sequencing data of a study of CD8 T cells in Susac syndrome. RNA amounts of roughly 0.5 to 1 ug underwent reverse transcription with random hexamers. Multiplex PCR with immunoSEQ amplified the TCR beta CDR3 across 54 Vbeta and 13 Jbeta. In TCRdb, the immunoSEQ multiplex PCR reads were re-called with MiXCR into one record per CDR3 protein. The table records hundreds of thousands of distinct CDR3 sequences, less than 96% of them present only once. J was trimmed by 5 bases and V by 5 bases; bases with no gene match: 7. CDR3 length: 15 amino acids. Germline V gene data show CDR1 as SEHNR and CDR2 as FQNEAQ (reference sequence). CD8+ and CD4+ blood T cells underwent TCR beta sequencing.

Sequencing input: CD4+ T cells from PBMCs. The J gene is TRBJ2-5, the V gene TRBV7-9, with TRBD2 identical over 11 bases. This TCR was recovered from a human donor with Susac syndrome. The CDR3 loop reads CASSHRLAGHETQYF. The DNA of the CDR3 is TGTGCCAGCAGCCACAGACTAGCGGGGCACGAGACCCAGTACTTC.